The T cell receptor (beta chain) described here comes from a study of identical twins. The study's findings and limits: Zero-insertion analyses were open to partial confounding by invariant MAIT and iNKT cells. Abundant beta clonotypes from cord blood bore fewer insertions; memory repertoires lacked this pattern. Conclusions leaned on cross-sectional statistical analysis and did not track the same donors over time.

On this clonotype itself: Antigen unknown.

TCRdb redid the calling of the 5' RACE reads with MiXCR, one entry per CDR3 protein. The data contain roughly 1,500,000 distinct CDR3 sequences, about 32% of them seen just once; the ten biggest clones take up over 0.25%. Germline V gene data show CDR1 as DFQATT and CDR2 as SNEGSKA (reference sequence). V was pared by 0 bases and J by 1 base, with 10 bases between. This CDR3 spans 14 amino acids. The source is a newborn girl in good health. The chain is built from TRBV20-1 and TRBJ2-7; no reliable D call. Sequences were obtained from cord blood. The CDR3 DNA reads TGCAGTGCTAGAGATAAACGGAGTTCCTACGAGCAGTACTTC. Translated, it gives CSARDKRSSYEQYF.